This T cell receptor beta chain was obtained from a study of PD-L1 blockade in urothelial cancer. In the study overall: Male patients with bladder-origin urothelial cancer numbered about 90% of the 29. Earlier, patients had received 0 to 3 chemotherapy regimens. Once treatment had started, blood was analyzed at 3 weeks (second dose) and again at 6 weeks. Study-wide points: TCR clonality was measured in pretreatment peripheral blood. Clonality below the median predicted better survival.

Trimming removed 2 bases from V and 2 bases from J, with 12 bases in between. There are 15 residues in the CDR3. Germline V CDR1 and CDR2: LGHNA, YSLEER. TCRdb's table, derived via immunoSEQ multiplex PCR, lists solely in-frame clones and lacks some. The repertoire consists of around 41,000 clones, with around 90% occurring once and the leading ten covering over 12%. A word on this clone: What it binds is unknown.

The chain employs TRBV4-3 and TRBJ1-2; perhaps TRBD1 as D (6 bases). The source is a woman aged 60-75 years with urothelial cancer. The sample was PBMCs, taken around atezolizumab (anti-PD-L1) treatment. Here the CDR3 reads CASSQFRQGNYGYTF. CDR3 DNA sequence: TGCGCCAGCAGCCAATTCCGCCAGGGGAACTATGGCTACACCTTC.